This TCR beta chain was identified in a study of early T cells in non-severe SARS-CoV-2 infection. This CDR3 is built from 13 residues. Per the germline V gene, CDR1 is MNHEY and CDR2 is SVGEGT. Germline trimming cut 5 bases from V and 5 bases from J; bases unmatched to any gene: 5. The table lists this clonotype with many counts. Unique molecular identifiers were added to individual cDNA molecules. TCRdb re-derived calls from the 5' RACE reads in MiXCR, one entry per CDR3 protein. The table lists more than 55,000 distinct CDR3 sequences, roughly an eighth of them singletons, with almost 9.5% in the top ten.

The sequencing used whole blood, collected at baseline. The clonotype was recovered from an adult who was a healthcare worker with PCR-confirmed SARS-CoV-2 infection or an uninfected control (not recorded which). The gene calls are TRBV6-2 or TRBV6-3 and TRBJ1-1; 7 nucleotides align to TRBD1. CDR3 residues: CASSPRGVTEAFF. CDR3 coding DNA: TGTGCCAGCAGTCCCAGGGGGGTGACTGAAGCTTTCTTT.